The rows below give T cell receptor beta chains drawn from one sample of a study of regulatory T cells in long-lasting Graves disease. TCRdb reprocessed the multiplex PCR reads with MiXCR, giving one entry per CDR3 protein. The sample includes about 430,000 distinct CDR3 sequences, around 20% of them seen just once. The source was peripheral blood mononuclear cells (PBMCs), collected when the disease was refractory, from a patient treated with antithyroid drugs. These receptor sequences come from a female donor with Graves disease. Each CDR3 is given with its conserved first and last residue. A D gene is named only where the DNA matches it firmly. Clone size is shown for a subset of rows, as once, few, many or a class of expanded clone.

J	D	size	V	DNA	CDR3
TRBJ2-7	TRBD1	many	TRBV10-3	TGTGCCACACGGACAGGTGATTACGAGCAGTACTTC	CATRTGDYEQYF
TRBJ2-5	-	many	TRBV2	TGTGCCAGCAGTGATTTGGTTATCGGGGAGACCCAGTACTTC	CASSDLVIGETQYF
TRBJ2-3	-	many	TRBV12-3/TRBV12-4	TGTGCCAGCAGCCCGATGGGGGATACGCAGTATTTT	CASSPMGDTQYF
TRBJ2-5	-	many	TRBV9	TGTGCCAGCAGCGTAGGAAAGGGTATGGAGACCCAGTACTTC	CASSVGKGMETQYF
TRBJ2-3	-	-	TRBV27	TGTGCCAGCAGTTTTCGGCCGGTCCTAGATACGCAGTATTTT	CASSFRPVLDTQYF
TRBJ2-5	-	many	TRBV28	TGTGCCAGCAGTTTACTAGAGCGAGAGACCCAGTACTTC	CASSLLERETQYF
TRBJ1-2	-	many	TRBV19	TGTGCCAGTAGTATGAGTCCTACGGATGGCTACACCTTC	CASSMSPTDGYTF
TRBJ2-1	-	-	TRBV24-1	TGTGCCACCAGTGACCCCACGGGACGGGCCTCCAATGAGCAGTTCTTC	CATSDPTGRASNEQFF
TRBJ2-1	TRBD1	few	TRBV28	TGTGCCAGCAACCTGGGACAGGGGGCTTTATGGGGAGCGGGAGAGGCCTACAATGAGCAGTTCTTC	CASNLGQGALWGAGEAYNEQFF
TRBJ2-4	-	many	TRBV28	TGTGCCAGCAGTTTATATGGGGACTTAGCCAAAAACATTCAGTACTTC	CASSLYGDLAKNIQYF
TRBJ2-3	TRBD2	-	TRBV2	TGTGCCAGCAGTAGCTTGGGAGGGTCGGCCACAGATACGCAGTATTTT	CASSSLGGSATDTQYF
TRBJ2-3	-	few	TRBV9	TGTGCCAGCAGCGTAGCTTTGCAGGCCCTACCGGGAGATACGCAGTATTTT	CASSVALQALPGDTQYF
TRBJ2-7	TRBD1	many	TRBV19	TGTGCCAGTAGTTCCGGGACAGGGAGAAGTTCCTACGAGCAGTACTTC	CASSSGTGRSSYEQYF
TRBJ1-1	TRBD1	-	TRBV20-1	TGCAGTGCCAGAGAGTCGACAGGGGTTACTGAAGCTTTCTTT	CSARESTGVTEAFF
TRBJ2-7	-	many	TRBV28	TGTGCCAGCAGTTTTGTCGGCTACGAGCAGTACTTC	CASSFVGYEQYF
TRBJ1-6	-	few	TRBV30	TGTGCCTGGAGTACAGTAGGCGGTATTTTTCCCCTCCACTTT	CAWSTVGGIFPLHF
TRBJ2-1	-	-	TRBV11-2	TGTGCCAGCAGCCTCCGGGCCAACAATGAGCAGTTCTTC	CASSLRANNEQFF
TRBJ1-1	-	-	TRBV27	TGTGCCAGCAGTTTATCTGCGGGAACTGAAGCTTTCTTT	CASSLSAGTEAFF
TRBJ1-5	-	many	TRBV20-1	TGCAGTGCTAGTGGGAGACCTTATAGCAATCAGCCCCAGCATTTT	CSASGRPYSNQPQHF
TRBJ1-5	-	-	TRBV5-1	TGCGCCAGCAGAGAGGGTAACGGCAATCAGCCCCAGCATTTT	CASREGNGNQPQHF
TRBJ2-2	TRBD2	few	TRBV5-1	TGCGCCAGCAGCGGCGGGAGGAACACCGGGGAGCTGTTTTTT	CASSGGRNTGELFF
TRBJ2-5	-	many	TRBV2	TGTGCCAGCAGTGAACGCCAGCTACAAGAGACCCAGTACTTC	CASSERQLQETQYF